One sample yielded the 6 T cell receptor beta chains listed below, sequenced in a study of T cells in tumors after PD-1 blockade. TCRdb's table, derived via immunoSEQ multiplex PCR, lists solely in-frame clones and lacks some. The data contain 54,000 or so clones, around four fifths of them singletons. The sequences come from PBMCs, collected before anti-PD-1 treatment. These receptors were taken from a human donor with basal cell carcinoma.

This chain connects TRBV10-1 to TRBJ2-7, with 10 positions matching TRBD1. Germline-derived CDR1 and CDR2 are WNHNN and SYGVQD (reference sequence). V shed 5 bases, J shed 5 bases, and the junction held 9 bases outside the gene matches. The CDR3 loop spans 15 amino acids. CDR3 sequence reads: CASSSPGQGFNEQYF. The CDR3, as DNA: TGCGCCAGCAGTTCACCGGGACAGGGGTTCAACGAGCAGTACTTC.

This rearrangement joins TRBV7-9 to TRBJ1-4, with 9 bases lining up with TRBD1. Per the germline V gene, CDR1 is SEHNR and CDR2 is FQNEAQ (reference sequence). The J segment lost 8 bases and the V segment lost 3 bases, leaving 7 bases of the junction unmatched. This CDR3 has 15 residues. As DNA, the CDR3 is TGTGCCAGCAGCTTGGTGGGACAGGGAGACGAAAAACTGTTTTTT. Translation: CASSLVGQGDEKLFF.

The chain is built from TRBV2 and TRBJ2-2; TRBD1 matches 8 bases. The CDR3 loop spans 13 amino acids. Germline V gene lookup returns CDR1 SNHLY and CDR2 FYNNEI. After removal of 11 bases from V and 7 bases from J, the junction contained 9 bases not matched to a gene. The CDR3 sequence: CAGRQGASGELFF. The CDR3 DNA reads as TGTGCCGGGCGGCAGGGGGCGAGCGGGGAGCTGTTTTTT.

The chain has TRBV3-1 (or the pseudogene TRBV3-2) and TRBJ1-1; TRBD1 agrees at 7 bases. Germline V gives CDR1 LGHDT, CDR2 YNNKEL (reference sequence). The CDR3 contains 15 residues. The V and J ends lost 1 base and 1 base, in that order; junction bases with no gene match: 3. As DNA, the CDR3 is TGTGCCAGCAGCCAAGCGGGACAGCGGAACACTGAAGCTTTCTTT. Amino acid sequence: CASSQAGQRNTEAFF.

The V call is TRBV11-1, the J call TRBJ1-1; D possibly corresponds to TRBD1 (5 bases). CDR1 and CDR2 from the germline V gene are SGHAT and FQDESV (reference sequence). V lost 2 bases, J lost 7 bases, and 17 bases lay in between. There are 15 residues in the CDR3. The CDR3 DNA reads TGTGCCAGCAGCTTATTTCGGGGGGAGTCCTTTGAAGCTTTCTTT. The encoded protein is CASSLFRGESFEAFF.

The chain has TRBV19 and TRBJ2-7, with TRBD2 as a possible D gene (6 bases). Germline lookup yields CDR1 LNHDA and CDR2 SQIVND (reference sequence). The length of the CDR3 is 15 residues. Trimming took 2 bases from V and 3 from J, leaving 14 bases between them. The CDR3 bases are TGTGCCAGTAGTATAACGGGGGTAGGGGACTACGAGCAGTACTTC. Translated, it gives CASSITGVGDYEQYF.